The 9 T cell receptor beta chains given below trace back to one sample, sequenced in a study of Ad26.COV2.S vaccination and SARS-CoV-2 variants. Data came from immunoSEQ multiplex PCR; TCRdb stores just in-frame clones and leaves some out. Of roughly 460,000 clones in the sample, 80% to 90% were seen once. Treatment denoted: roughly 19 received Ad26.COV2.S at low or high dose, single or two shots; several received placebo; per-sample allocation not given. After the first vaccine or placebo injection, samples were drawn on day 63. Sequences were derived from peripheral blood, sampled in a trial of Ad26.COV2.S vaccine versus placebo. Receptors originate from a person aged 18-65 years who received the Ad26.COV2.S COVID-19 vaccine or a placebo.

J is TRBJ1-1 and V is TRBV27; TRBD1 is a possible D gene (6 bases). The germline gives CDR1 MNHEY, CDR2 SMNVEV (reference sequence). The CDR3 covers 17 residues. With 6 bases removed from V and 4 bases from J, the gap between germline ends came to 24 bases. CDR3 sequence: CASSLNGGGAGSTEAFF. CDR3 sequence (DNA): TGTGCCAGCAGCCTAAATGGTGGGGGCGCGGGGAGCACTGAAGCTTTCTTT.

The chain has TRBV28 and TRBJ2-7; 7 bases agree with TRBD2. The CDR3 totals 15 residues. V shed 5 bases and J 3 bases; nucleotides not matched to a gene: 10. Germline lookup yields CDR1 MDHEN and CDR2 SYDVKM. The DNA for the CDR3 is TGTGCCAGCAGTCCCCCCGGGGGGTTCGGCTACGAGCAGTACTTC. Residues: CASSPPGGFGYEQYF.

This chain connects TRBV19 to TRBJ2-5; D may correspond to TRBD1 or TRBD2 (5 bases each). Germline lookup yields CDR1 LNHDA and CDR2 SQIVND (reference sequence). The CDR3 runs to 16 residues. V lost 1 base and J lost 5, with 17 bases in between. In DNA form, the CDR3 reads TGTGCCAGTAGTATAGTAACTCGGGGCGGTTATGAGACCCAGTACTTC. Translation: CASSIVTRGGYETQYF.

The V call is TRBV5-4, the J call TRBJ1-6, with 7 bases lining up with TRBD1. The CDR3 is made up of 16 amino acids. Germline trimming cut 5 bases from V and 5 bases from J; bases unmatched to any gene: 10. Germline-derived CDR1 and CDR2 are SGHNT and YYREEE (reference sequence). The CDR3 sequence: CASRRQGDLDNSPLHF. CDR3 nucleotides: TGTGCCAGCAGGCGGCAGGGGGATTTAGATAATTCACCCCTCCACTTT. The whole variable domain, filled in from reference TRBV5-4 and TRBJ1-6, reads ETGVTQSPTHLIKTRGQQVTLRCSSQSGHNTVSWYQQALGQGPQFIFQYYREEENGRGNFPPRFSGLQFPNYSSELNVNALELDDSALYLCASRRQGDLDNSPLHFGNGTRLTVT.

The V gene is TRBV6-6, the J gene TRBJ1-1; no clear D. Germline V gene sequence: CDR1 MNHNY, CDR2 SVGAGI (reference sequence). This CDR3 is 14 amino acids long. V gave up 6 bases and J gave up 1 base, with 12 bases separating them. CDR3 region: CASRPDMTNTEAFF. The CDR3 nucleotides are TGTGCCAGCAGACCCGACATGACGAACACTGAAGCTTTCTTT.

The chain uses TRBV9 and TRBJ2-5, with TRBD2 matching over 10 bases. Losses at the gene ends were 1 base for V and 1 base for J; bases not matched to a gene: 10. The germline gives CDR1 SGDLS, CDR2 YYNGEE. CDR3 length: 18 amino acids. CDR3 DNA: TGTGCCAGCAGCGTATCCGCTAGCGGGGGCAAAGTCCAAGAGACCCAGTACTTC. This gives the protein CASSVSASGGKVQETQYF.

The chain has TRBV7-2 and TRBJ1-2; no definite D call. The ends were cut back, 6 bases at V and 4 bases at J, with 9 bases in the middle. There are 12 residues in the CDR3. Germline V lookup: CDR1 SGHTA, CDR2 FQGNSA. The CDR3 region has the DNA TGTGCCAGCAGGCACGAATCCTATGGCTACACCTTC. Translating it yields CASRHESYGYTF.

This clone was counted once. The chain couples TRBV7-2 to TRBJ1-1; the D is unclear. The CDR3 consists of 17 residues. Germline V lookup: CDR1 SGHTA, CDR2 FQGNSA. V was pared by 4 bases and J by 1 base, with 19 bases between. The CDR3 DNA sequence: TGTGCCAGCAGCTCACCGGCGGGAGGGAGGGCGAACACTGAAGCTTTCTTT. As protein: CASSSPAGGRANTEAFF.

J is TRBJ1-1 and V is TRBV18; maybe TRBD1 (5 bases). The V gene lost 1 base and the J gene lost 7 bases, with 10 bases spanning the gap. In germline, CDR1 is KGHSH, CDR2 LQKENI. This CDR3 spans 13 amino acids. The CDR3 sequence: CASSPRRDGEAFF. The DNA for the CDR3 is TGTGCCAGCTCACCACGTAGGGACGGTGAAGCTTTCTTT.